This T cell receptor (beta chain) derives from a study of blood T cells in healthy people across ages. CDR3 size: 13 residues. Between the trimmed V and J ends, which lost 2 bases and 4 bases, there was a span of 11 bases. Looked up from germline, CDR1 is DFQATT and CDR2 is SNEGSKA (reference sequence). This clonotype was seen a few times. A sample-barcoded 5' primer and a J-beta primer mix were used in a second PCR of roughly 7 to 11 cycles. Unique molecular identifiers of 12 random nucleotides labeled each cDNA. In TCRdb, the 5' RACE reads were re-called with MiXCR into one record per CDR3 protein. This table holds approximately 780,000 distinct CDR3 sequences, approximately 24% found once. The sample also formed part of further work on T cells of mothers and their children.

The source material was blood. The chain recombines TRBV20-1 with TRBJ2-5; D may be TRBD1 (6 bases). The origin of this receptor is a boy between 5 and 17 years old in good health. CDR3 protein: CSARQGKGETQYF. For the CDR3, the DNA is TGCAGTGCTAGACAGGGGAAGGGAGAGACCCAGTACTTC.